The clone carrying this T cell receptor (beta chain) was detected many times. Antigen: not known. The V gene's germline CDR1 is SGDLS and CDR2 YYNGEE. The CDR3 runs 17 residues. V was pared by 6 bases and J by 1 base, with 14 bases of the junction left unmatched. A 10-nucleotide random UMI tagged transcripts in template-switch 5'RACE cDNA synthesis. TCRdb re-derived calls from the 5' RACE reads in MiXCR, one entry per CDR3 protein. The sample yields about 59,000 distinct CDR3 sequences, 24% seen once. As for time point: technical triplicate 2. The sample belongs to a study of neurological immune-mediated disorders. Study-wide results and caveats: HTLV-1-associated myelopathy displayed the greatest TCR clonal expansion, and multiple sclerosis exhibited the smallest, lower than that of healthy controls.

The TCR sequence derives from a man in his 60s with HTLV-1-associated myelopathy (HAM/TSP). The chain has TRBV9 and TRBJ2-3; 7 bases agree with TRBD1. Material for sequencing was PBMCs. The CDR3 protein is CASTPGGGFGGTDTQYF. CDR3 nucleotides: TGTGCCAGCACCCCAGGGGGTGGGTTTGGAGGCACAGATACGCAGTATTTT.